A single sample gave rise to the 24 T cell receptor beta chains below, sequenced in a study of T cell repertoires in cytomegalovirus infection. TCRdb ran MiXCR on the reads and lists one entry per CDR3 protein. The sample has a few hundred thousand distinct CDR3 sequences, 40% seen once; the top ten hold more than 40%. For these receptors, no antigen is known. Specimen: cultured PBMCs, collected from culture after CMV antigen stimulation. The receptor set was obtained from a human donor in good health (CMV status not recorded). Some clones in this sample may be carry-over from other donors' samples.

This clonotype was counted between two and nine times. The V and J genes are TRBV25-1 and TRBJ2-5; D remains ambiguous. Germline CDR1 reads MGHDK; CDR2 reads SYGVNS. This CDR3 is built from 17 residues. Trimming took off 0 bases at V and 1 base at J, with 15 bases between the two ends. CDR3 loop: CASSEYGLGSFQETQYF. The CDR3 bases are TGTGCCAGCAGTGAATATGGGCTGGGCTCATTCCAAGAGACCCAGTACTTC.

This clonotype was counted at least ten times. Here the CDR3 reads CASSLEALPEGYTF. The CDR3 coding sequence is TGTGCCAGCAGCCTTGAGGCCTTGCCTGAGGGCTACACCTTC. The chain carries TRBV7-2 and TRBJ1-2; no firm D call. Germline CDR1 SGHTA, CDR2 FQGNSA. The V gene lost 5 bases and the J gene lost 8 bases, with 18 bases spanning the gap. This CDR3 is built from 14 residues.

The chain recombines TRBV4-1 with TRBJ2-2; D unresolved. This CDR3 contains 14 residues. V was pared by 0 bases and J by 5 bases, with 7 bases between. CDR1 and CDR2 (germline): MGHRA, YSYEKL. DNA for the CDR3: TGCGCCAGCAGCCAAGAATCGGTGACCGGGGAGCTGTTTTTT. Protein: CASSQESVTGELFF.

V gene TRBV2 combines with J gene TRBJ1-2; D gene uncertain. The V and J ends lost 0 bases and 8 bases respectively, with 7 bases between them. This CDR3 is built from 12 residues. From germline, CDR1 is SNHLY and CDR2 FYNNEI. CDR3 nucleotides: TGTGCCAGCAGTGAAGCGATTCCCGGCTACACCTTC. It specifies CASSEAIPGYTF.

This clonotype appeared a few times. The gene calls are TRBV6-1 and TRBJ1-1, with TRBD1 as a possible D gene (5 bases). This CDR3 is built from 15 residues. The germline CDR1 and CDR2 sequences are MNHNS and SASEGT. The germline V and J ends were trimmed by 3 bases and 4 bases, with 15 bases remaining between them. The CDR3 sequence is CASSDGGAVGTEAFF. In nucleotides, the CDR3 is TGTGCCAGCAGTGATGGCGGGGCGGTCGGCACTGAAGCTTTCTTT.

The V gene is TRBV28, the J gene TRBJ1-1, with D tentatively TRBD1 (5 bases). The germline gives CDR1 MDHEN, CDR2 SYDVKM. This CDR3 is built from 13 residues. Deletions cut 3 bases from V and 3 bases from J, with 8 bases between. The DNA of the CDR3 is TGTGCCAGCAGTTTGGCACAGGACACTGAAGCTTTCTTT. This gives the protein CASSLAQDTEAFF.

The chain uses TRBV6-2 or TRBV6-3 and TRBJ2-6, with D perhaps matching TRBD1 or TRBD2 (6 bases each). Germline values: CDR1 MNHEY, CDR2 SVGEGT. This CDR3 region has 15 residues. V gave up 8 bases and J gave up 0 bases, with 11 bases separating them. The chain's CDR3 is CASYWGASGANVLTF. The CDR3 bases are TGTGCCAGCTACTGGGGGGCCTCTGGGGCCAACGTCCTGACTTTC.

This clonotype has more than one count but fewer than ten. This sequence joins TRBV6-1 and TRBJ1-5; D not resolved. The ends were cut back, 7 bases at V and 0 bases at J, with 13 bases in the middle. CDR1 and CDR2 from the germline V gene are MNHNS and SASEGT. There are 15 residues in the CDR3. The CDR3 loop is CASTLPGNSNQPQHF. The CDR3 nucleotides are TGTGCCAGCACGCTTCCTGGGAATAGCAATCAGCCCCAGCATTTT.

The CDR3 loop reads CASSVAGQGRSWVDEQFF. CDR3 coding DNA: TGTGCCAGCAGCGTGGCGGGACAGGGAAGGTCTTGGGTGGATGAGCAGTTCTTC. V and J are TRBV7-2 and TRBJ2-1; TRBD1 aligns across 9 bases. The germline V gene has CDR1 SGHTA and CDR2 FQGNSA. Trimming took 5 bases from V and 8 from J; bases not matched to a gene: 19. This CDR3 is built from 18 residues.

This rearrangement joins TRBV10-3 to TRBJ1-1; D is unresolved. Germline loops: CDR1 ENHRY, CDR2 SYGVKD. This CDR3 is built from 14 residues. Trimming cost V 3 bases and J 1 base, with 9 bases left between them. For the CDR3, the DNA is TGTGCCATCAGTGACGGGCAGCCGAACACTGAAGCTTTCTTT. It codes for CAISDGQPNTEAFF.

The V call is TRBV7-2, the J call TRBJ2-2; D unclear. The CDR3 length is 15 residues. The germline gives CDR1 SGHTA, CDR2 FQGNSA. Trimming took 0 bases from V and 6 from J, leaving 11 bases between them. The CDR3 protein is CASSLAASLSGELFF. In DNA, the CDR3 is TGTGCCAGCAGCTTAGCGGCCTCTCTCTCCGGGGAGCTGTTTTTT.

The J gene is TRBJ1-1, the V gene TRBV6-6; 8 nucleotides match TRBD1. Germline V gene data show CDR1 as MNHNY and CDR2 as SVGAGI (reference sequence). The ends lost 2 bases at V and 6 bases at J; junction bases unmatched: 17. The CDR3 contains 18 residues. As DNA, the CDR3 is TGTGCCAGCAGTTACCTTGGCAGGGGGCACGGAACTGCCGCTGAAGCTTTCTTT. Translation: CASSYLGRGHGTAAEAFF.

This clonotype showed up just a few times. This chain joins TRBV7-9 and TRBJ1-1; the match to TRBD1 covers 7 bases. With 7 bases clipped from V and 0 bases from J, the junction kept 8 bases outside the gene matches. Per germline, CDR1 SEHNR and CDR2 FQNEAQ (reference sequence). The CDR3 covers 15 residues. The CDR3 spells CASNFGDRLNTEAFF. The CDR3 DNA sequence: TGTGCCAGCAACTTCGGGGACAGACTGAACACTGAAGCTTTCTTT.

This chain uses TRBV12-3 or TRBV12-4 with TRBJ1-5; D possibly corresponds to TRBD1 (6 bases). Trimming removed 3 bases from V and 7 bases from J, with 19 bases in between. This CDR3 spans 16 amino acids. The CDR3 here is CASSLGTFKKAQPQHF. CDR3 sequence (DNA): TGTGCCAGCAGTTTGGGGACATTCAAAAAGGCGCAGCCCCAGCATTTT.

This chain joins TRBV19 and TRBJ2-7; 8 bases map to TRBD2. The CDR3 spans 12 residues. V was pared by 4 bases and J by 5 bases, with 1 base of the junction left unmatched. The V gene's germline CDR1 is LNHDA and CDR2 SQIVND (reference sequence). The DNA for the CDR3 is TGTGCCAGTAGTAGAGCGGGAGACGAGCAGTACTTC. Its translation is CASSRAGDEQYF.

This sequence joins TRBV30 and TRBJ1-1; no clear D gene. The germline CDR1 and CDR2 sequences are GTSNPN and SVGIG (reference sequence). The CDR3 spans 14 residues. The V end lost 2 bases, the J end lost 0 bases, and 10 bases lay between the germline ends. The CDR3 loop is CAWSPGVMNTEAFF. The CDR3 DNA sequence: TGTGCCTGGAGTCCGGGAGTAATGAACACTGAAGCTTTCTTT. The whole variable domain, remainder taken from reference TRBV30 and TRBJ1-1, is SQTIHQWPATLVQPVGSPLSLECTVEGTSNPNLYWYRQAAGRGLQLLFYSVGIGQISSEVPQNLSASRPQDRQFILSSKKLLLSDSGFYLCAWSPGVMNTEAFFGQGTRLTVV.

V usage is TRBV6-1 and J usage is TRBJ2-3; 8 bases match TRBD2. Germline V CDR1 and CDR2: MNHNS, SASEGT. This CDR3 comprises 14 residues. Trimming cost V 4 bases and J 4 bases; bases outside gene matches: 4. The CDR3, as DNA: TGTGCCAGCAGTGCTAGCGGGCCCGCAGATACGCAGTATTTT. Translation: CASSASGPADTQYF.

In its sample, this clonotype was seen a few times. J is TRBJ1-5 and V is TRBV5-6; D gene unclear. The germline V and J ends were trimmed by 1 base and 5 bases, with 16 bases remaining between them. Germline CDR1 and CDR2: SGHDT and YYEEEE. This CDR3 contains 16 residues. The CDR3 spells CASSLFEGEVYQPQHF. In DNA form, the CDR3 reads TGTGCCAGCAGCTTGTTCGAGGGAGAGGTCTATCAGCCCCAGCATTTT.

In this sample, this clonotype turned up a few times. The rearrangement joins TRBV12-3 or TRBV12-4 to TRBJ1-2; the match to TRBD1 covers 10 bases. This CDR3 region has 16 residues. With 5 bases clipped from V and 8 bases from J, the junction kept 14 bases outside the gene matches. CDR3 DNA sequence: TGTGCCAGCAGTCGGAGCAGGGGGGACAGGGGTGGAGGCTACACCTTC. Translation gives CASSRSRGDRGGGYTF.

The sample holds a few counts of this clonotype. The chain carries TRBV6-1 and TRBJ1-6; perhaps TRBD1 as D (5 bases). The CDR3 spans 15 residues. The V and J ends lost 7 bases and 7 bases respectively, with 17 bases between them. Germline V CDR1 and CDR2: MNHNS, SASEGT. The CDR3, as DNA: TGTGCCAGCATGGGGCGGGTGGGGTGGAATTCACCCCTCCACTTT. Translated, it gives CASMGRVGWNSPLHF.

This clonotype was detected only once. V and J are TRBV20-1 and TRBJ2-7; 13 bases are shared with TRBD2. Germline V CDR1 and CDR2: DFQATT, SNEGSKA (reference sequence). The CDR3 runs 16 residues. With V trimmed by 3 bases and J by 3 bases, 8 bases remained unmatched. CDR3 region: CSASGLAGELNYEQYF. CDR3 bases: TGCAGTGCTAGCGGACTAGCGGGAGAGTTAAACTACGAGCAGTACTTC.

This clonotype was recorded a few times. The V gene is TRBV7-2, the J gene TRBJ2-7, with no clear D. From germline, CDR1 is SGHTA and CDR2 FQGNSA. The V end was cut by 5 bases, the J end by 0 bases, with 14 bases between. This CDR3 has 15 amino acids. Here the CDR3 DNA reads TGTGCCAGCAGCCAGCAGTCCCCCAGCTCCTACGAGCAGTACTTC. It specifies CASSQQSPSSYEQYF.

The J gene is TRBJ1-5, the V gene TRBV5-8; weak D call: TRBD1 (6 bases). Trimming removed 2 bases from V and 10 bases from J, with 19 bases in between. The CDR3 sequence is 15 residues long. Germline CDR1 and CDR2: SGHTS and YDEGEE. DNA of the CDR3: TGTGCCAGCAGCTTTTCAGTTTCGGGGGGCCAACCCCAGCATTTT. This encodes CASSFSVSGGQPQHF.

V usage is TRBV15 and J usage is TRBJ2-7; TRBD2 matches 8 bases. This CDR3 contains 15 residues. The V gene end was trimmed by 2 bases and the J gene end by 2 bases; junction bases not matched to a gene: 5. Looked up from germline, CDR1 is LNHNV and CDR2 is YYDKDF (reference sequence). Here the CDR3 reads CATSRNPGGPYEQYF. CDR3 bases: TGTGCCACCAGCAGAAACCCGGGAGGGCCCTACGAGCAGTACTTC.